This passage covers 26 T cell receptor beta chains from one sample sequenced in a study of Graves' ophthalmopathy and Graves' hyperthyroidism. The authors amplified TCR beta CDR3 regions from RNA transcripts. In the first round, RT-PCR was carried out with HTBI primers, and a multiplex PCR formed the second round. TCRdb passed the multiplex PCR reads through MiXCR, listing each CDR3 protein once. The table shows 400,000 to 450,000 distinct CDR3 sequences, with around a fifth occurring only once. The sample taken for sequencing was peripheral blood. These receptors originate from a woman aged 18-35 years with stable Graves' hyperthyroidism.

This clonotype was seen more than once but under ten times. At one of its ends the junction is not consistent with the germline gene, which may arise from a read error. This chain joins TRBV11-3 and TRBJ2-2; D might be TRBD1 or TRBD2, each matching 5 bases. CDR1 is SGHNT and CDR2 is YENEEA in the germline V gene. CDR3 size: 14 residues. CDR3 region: CASSLFGDKGELCF. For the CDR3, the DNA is TGTGCCAGCAGCTTATTCGGGGATAAAGGGGAGCTGTGTTTT.

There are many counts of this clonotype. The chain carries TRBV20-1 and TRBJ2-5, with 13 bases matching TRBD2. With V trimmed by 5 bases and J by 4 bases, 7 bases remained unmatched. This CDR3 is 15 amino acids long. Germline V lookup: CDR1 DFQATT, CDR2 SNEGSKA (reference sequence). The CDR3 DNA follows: TGCAGTGCTCGGACTAGCGGGAGAAAAGGAGAGACCCAGTACTTC. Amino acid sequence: CSARTSGRKGETQYF.

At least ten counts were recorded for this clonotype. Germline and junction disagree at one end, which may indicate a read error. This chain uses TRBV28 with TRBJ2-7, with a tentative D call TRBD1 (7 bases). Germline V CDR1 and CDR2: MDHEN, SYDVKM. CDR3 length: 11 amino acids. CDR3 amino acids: CASSLSGGSLF. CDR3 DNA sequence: TGTGCCAGCAGTTTGTCAGGGGGGTCCCTATTC.

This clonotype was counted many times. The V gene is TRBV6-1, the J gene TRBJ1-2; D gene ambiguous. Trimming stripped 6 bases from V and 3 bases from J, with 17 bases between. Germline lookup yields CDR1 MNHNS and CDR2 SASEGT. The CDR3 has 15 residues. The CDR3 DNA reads TGTGCCAGCAGATCCCCCGGGGTCAGTCACTATGGCTACACCTTC. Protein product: CASRSPGVSHYGYTF.

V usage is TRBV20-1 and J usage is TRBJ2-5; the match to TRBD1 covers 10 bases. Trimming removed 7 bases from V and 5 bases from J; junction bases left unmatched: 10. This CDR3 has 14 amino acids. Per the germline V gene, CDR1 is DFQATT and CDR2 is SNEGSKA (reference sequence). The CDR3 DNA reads TGCAGTGTTTCGCCGGGACAGGGGCCGGAGACCCAGTACTTC. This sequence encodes CSVSPGQGPETQYF.

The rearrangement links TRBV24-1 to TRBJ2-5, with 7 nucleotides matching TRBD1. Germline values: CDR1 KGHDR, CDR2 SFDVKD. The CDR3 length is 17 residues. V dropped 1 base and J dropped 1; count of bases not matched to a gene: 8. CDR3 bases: TGTGCCACCAGTGATTTACCGGGACAGCAAATCCAAGAGACCCAGTACTTC. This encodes CATSDLPGQQIQETQYF.

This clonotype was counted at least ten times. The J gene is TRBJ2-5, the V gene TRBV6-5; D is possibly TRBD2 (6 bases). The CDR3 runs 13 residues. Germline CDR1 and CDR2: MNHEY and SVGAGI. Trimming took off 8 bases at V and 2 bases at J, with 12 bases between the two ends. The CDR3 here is CASLKRVQETQYF. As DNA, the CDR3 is TGTGCCAGCCTAAAGCGGGTGCAAGAGACCCAGTACTTC.

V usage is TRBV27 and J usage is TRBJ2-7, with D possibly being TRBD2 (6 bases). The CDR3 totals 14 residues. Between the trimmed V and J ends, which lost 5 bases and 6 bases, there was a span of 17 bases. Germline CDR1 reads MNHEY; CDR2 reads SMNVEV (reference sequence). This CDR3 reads CASSPIIGGSEQYF. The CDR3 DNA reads TGTGCCAGCAGTCCCATCATTGGGGGGAGCGAGCAGTACTTC.

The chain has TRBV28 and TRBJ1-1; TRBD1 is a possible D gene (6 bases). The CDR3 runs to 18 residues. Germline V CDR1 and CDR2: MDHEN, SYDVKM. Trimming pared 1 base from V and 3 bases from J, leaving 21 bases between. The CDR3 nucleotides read TGTGCCAGCAGTTTATCAAGGTGGAGACAGGCGGGTCACACTGAAGCTTTCTTT. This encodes CASSLSRWRQAGHTEAFF.

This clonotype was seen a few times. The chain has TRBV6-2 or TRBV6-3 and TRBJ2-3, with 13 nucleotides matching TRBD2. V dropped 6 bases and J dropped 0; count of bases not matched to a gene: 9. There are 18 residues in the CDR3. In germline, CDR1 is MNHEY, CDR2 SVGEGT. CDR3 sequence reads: CASSPGTSGTSSTDTQYF. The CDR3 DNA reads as TGTGCCAGCAGCCCCGGGACTAGCGGGACCTCAAGCACAGATACGCAGTATTTT.

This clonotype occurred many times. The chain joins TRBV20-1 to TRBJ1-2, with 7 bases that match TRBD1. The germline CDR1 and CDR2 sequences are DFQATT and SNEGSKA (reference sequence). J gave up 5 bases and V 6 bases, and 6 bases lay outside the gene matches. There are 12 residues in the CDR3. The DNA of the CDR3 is TGCAGTGCCTGGGACAGCTCTTATGGCTACACCTTC. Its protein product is CSAWDSSYGYTF.

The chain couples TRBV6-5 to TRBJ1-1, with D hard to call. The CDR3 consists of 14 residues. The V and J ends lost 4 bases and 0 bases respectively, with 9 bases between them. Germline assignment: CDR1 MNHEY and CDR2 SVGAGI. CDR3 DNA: TGTGCCAGCAGTTCCCAGTCGATGAACACTGAAGCTTTCTTT. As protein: CASSSQSMNTEAFF.

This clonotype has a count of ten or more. The DNA of the CDR3 is TGTGCCAGCAGTACCCGGGACAGGGGTGGGGAGACCCAGTACTTC. It yields the protein CASSTRDRGGETQYF. The chain couples TRBV12-3 or TRBV12-4 to TRBJ2-5, with TRBD1 matching 10 bases. This CDR3 comprises 15 residues. V gave up 5 bases and J gave up 5 bases; unmatched junction bases: 8.

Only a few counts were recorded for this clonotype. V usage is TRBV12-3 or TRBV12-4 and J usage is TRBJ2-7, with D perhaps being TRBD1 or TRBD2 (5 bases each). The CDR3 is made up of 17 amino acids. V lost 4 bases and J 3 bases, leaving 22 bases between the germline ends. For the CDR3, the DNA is TGTGCCAGCAGTTCCCTAGGGACCGGGACGGGGAACTACGAGCAGTACTTC. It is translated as CASSSLGTGTGNYEQYF.

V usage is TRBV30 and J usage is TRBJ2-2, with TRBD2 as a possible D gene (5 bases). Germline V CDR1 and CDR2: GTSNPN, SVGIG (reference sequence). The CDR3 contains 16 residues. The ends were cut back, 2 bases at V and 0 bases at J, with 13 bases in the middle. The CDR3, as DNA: TGTGCCTGGAGTCGGGATGTTATTTCGAACACCGGGGAGCTGTTTTTT. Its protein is CAWSRDVISNTGELFF. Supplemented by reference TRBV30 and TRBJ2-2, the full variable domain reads SQTIHQWPATLVQPVGSPLSLECTVEGTSNPNLYWYRQAAGRGLQLLFYSVGIGQISSEVPQNLSASRPQDRQFILSSKKLLLSDSGFYLCAWSRDVISNTGELFFGEGSRLTVL.

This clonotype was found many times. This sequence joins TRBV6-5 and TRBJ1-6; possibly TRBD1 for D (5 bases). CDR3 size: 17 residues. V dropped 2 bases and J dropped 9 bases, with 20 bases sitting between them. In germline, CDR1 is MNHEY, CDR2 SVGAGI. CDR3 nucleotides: TGTGCCAGCAGTTACGGGCGTGTGAGACAGAAACCTTCACCCCTCCACTTT. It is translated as CASSYGRVRQKPSPLHF.

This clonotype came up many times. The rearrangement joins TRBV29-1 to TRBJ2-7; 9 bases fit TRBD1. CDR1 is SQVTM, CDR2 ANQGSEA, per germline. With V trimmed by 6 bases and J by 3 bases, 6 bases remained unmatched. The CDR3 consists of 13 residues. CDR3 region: CSVKGTGNYEQYF. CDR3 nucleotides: TGCAGCGTGAAAGGGACAGGGAACTACGAGCAGTACTTC.

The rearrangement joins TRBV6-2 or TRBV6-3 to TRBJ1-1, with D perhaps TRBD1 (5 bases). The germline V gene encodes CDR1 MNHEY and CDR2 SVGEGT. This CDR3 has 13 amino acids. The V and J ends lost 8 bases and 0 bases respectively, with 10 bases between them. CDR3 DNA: TGTGCCAGCCGGGGGAGCTTGAACACTGAAGCTTTCTTT. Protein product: CASRGSLNTEAFF.

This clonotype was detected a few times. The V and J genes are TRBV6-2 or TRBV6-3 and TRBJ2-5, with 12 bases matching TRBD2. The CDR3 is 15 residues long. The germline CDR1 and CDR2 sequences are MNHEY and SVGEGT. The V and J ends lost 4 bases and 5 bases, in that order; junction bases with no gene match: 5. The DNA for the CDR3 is TGTGCCAGCAGTTCCTCGACTAGCGGGAGTGAGACCCAGTACTTC. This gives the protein CASSSSTSGSETQYF.

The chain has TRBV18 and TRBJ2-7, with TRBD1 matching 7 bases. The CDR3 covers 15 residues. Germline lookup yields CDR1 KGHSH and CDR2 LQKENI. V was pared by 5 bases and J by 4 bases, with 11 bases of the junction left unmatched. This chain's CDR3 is CASSSTPGQSYEQYF. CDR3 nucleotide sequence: TGTGCCAGCTCAAGCACACCGGGACAGAGTTACGAGCAGTACTTC.

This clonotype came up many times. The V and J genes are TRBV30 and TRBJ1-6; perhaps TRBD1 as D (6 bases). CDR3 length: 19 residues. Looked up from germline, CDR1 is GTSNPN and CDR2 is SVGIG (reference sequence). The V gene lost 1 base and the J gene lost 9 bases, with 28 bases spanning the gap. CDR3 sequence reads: CAWSDVDRRNRIYGSPLHF. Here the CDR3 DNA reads TGTGCCTGGAGTGACGTTGACAGGAGAAACCGTATTTACGGTTCACCCCTCCACTTT.

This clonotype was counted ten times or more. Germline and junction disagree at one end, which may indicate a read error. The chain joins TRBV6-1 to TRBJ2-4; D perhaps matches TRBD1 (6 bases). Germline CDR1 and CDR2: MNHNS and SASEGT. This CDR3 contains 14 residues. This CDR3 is CASNRVGAKNIKYF. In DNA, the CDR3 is TGTGCCAGCAACAGAGTGGGGGCCAAAAACATTAAGTACTTC.

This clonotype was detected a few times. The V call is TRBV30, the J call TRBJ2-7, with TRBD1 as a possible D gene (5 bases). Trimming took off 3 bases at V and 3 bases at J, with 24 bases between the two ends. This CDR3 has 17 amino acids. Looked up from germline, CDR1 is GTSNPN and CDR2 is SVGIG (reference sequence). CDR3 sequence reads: CAWRSKHQGFVCYEQYF. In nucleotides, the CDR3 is TGTGCCTGGAGGTCCAAGCATCAGGGTTTCGTATGCTACGAGCAGTACTTC. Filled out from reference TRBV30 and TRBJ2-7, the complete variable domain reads SQTIHQWPATLVQPVGSPLSLECTVEGTSNPNLYWYRQAAGRGLQLLFYSVGIGQISSEVPQNLSASRPQDRQFILSSKKLLLSDSGFYLCAWRSKHQGFVCYEQYFGPGTRLTVT.

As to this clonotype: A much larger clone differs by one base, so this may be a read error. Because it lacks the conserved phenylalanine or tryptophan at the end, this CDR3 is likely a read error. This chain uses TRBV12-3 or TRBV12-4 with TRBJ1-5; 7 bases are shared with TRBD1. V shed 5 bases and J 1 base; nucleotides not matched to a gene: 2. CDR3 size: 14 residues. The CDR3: CASSGTASNQPQHL. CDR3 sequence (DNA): TGTGCCAGCAGTGGGACAGCAAGCAATCAGCCCCAGCATTTG.

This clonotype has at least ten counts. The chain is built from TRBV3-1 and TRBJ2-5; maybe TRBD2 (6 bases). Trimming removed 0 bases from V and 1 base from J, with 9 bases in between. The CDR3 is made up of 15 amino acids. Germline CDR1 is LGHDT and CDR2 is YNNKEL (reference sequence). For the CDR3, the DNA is TGTGCCAGCAGCCAAGATAGCGGATTCCAAGAGACCCAGTACTTC. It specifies CASSQDSGFQETQYF.

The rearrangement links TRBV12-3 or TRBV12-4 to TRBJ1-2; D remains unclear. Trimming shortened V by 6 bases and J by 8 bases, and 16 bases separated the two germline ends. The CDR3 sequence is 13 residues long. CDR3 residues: CASSPFERLGYTF. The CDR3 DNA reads TGTGCCAGCAGCCCCTTTGAACGACTCGGCTACACCTTC.